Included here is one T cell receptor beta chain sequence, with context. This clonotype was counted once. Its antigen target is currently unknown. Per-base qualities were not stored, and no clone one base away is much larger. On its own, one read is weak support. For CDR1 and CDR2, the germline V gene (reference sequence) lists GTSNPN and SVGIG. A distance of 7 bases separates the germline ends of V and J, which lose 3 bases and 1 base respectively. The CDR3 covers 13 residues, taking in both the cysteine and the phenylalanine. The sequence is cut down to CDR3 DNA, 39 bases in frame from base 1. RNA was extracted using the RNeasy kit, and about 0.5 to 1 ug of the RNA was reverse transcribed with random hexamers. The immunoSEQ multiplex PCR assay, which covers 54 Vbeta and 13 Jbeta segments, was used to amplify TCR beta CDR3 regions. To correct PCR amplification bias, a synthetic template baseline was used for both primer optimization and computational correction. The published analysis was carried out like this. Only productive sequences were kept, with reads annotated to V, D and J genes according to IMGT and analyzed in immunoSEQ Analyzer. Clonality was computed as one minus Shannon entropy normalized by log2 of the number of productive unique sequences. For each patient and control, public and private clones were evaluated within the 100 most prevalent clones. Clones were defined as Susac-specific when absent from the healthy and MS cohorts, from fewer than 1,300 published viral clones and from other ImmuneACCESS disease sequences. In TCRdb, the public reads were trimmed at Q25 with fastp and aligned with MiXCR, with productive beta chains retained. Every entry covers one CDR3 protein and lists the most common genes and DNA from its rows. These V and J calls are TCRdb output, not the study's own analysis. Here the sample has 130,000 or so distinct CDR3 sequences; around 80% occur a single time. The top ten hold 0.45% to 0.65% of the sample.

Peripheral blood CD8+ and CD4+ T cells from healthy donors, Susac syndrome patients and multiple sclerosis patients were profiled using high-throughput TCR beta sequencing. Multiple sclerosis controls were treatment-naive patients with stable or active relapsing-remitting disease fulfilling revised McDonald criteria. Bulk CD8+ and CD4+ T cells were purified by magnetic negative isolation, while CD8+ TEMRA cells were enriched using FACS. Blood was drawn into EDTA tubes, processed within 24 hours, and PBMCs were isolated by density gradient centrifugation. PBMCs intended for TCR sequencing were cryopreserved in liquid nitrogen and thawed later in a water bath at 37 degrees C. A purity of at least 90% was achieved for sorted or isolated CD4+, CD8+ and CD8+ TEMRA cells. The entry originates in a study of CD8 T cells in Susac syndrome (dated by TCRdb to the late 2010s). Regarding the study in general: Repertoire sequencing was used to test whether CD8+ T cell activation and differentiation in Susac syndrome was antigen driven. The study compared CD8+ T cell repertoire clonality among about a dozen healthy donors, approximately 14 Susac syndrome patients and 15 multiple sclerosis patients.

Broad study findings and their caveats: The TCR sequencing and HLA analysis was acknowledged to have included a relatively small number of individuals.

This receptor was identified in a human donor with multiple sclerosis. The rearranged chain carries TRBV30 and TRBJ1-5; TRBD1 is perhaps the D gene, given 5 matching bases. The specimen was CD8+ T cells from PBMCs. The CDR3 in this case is CAWSGDSNQPQHF. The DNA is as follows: TGTGCCTGGAGCGGGGACAGCAATCAGCCCCAGCATTTT.